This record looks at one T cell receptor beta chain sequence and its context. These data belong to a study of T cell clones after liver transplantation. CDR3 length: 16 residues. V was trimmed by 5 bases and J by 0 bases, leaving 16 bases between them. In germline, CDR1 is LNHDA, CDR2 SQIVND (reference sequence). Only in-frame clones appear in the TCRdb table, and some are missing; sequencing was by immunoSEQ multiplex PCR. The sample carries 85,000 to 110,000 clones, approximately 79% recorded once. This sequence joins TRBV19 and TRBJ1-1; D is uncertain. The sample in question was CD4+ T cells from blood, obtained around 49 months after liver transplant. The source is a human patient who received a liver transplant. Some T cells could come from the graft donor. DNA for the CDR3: TGTGCCAGTAGTCATCCCCATTCGTCTATGAACACTGAAGCTTTCTTT. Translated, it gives CASSHPHSSMNTEAFF.